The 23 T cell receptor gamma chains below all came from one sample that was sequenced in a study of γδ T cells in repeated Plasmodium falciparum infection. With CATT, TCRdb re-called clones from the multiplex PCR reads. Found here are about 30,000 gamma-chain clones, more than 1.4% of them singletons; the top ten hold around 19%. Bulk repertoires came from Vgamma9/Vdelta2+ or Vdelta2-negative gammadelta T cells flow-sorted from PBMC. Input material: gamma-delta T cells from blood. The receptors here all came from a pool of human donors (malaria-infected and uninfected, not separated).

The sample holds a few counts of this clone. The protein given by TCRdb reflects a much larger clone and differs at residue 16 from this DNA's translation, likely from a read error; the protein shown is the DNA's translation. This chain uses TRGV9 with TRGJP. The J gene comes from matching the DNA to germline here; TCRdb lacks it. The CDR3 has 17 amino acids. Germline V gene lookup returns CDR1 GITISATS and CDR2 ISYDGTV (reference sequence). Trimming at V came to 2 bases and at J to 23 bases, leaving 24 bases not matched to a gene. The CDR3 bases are TGTGCCTTGTGGGAGGCCTTTAAAAATACCACTGGTTGGTTCAAGGTATTT. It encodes CALWEAFKNTTGWFKVF.

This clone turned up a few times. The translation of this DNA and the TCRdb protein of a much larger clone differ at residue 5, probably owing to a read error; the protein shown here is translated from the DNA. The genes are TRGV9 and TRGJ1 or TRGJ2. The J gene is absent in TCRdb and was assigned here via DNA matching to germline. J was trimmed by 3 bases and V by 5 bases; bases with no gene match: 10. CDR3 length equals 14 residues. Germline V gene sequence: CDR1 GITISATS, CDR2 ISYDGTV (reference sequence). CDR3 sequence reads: CALWGDSRYYKKLF. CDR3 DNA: TGTGCCTTGTGGGGGGATTCACGTTATTATAAGAAACTCTTT.

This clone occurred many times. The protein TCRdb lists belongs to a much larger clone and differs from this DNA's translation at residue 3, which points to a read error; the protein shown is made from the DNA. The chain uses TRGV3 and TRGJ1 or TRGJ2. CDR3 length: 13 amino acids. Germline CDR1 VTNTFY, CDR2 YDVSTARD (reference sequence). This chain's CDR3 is CAPWDRGYYKKLF. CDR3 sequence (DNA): TGTGCCCCCTGGGACAGGGGTTATTATAAGAAACTCTTT.

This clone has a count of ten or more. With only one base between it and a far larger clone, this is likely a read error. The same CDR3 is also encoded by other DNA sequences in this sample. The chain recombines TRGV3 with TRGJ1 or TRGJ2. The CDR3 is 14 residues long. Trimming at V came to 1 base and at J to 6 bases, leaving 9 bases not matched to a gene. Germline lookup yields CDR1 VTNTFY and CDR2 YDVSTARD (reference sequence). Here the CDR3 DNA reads TGTGCCACCTGGGACAGTCCAGGGGGTTATAAGAAACTCTTT. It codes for CATWDSPGGYKKLF.

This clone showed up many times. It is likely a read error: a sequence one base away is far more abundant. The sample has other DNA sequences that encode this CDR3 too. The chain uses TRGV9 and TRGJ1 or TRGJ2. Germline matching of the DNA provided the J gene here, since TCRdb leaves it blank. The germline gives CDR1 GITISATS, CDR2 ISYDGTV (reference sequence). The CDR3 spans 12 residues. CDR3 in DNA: TGTGCCCTGTGGGAGGTGCATCGGAAGAAACTCTTT. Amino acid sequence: CALWEVHRKKLF.

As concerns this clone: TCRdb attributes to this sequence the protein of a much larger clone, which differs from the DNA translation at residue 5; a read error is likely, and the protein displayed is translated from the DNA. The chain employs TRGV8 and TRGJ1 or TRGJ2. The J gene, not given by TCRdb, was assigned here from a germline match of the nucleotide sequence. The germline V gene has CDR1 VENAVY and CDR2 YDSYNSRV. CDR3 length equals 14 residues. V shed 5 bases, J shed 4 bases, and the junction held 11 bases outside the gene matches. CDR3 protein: CATWGRASYYKKLF. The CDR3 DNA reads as TGTGCCACCTGGGGTAGAGCCTCGTATTATAAGAAACTCTTT.

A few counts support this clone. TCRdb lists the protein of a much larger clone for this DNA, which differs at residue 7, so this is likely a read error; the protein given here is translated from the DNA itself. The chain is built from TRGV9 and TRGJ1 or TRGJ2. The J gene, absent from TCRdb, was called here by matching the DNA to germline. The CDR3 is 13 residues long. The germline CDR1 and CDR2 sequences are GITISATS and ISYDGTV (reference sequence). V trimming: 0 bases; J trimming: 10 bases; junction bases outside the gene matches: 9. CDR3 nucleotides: TGTGCCTTGTGGGAGGTGCATGGGCGAAAGAAACTCTTT. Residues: CALWEVHGRKKLF.

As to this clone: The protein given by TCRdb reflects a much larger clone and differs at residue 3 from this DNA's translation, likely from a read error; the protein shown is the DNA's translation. The CDR3 loop is CAASHPYKKLF. CDR3 coding DNA: TGTGCCGCCTCGCATCCTTATAAGAAACTCTTT. The chain employs TRGV3 and TRGJ1 or TRGJ2. No J gene is reported in TCRdb; it was inferred here by comparing the DNA with germline. V was clipped by 12 bases and J by 6 bases; unmatched bases: 11. The V gene's germline CDR1 is VTNTFY and CDR2 YDVSTARD (reference sequence). The CDR3 is 11 amino acids.

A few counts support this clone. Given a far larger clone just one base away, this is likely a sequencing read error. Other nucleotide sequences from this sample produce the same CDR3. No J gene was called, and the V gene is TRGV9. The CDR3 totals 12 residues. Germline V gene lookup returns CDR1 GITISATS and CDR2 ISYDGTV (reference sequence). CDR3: CALWEVSYKKLF. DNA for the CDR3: TGTGCCTTGTGGGAGGTCTCTTATAAAAAACTCTTT.

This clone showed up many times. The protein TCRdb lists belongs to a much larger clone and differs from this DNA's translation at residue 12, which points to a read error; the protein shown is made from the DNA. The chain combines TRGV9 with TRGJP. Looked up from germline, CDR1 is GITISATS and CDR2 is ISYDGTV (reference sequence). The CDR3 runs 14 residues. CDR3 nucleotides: TGTGCCTTGTGGGAGGAGTTGGGCAAAAAAATCAGGGTATTT. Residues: CALWEELGKKIRVF.

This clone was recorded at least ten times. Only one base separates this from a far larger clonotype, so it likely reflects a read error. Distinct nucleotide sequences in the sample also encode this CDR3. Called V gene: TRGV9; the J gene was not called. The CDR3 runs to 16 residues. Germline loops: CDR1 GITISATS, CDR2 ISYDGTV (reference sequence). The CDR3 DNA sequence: TGTGCCTTGTGGAACACCCAAGAGTTGGGCAAAAAAATCAAGGTGTTT. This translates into CALWNTQELGKKIKVF.

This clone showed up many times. CDR3 nucleotides: TGTGCCACCTGGGACGGGCCCCTCGGTTATAAGAAACTCTTT. As protein: CATWDGPLGYKKLF. This chain connects TRGV2 to TRGJ1 or TRGJ2. Assignment of the J gene here rests on matching the DNA to germline, because TCRdb gives none. With 0 bases clipped from V and 6 bases from J, the junction kept 8 bases outside the gene matches. This CDR3 spans 14 amino acids. The V gene's germline CDR1 is EGSNGY and CDR2 YDSYNSKV.

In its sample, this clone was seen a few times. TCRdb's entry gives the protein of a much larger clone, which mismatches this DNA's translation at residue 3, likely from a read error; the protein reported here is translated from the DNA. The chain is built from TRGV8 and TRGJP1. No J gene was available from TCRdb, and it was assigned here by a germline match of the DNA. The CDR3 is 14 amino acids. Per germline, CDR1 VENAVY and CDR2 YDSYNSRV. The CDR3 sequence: CASWVYTTGWFKIF. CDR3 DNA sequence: TGTGCCTCCTGGGTGTATACCACTGGTTGGTTCAAGATATTT.

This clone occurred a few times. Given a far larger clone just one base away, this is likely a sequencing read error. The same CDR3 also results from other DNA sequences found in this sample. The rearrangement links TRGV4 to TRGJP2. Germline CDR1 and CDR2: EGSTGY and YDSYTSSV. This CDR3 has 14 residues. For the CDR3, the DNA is TGTGCCACCTGGGATTACAGTAGCGATTGGATCAAGACGTTT. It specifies CATWDYSSDWIKTF.

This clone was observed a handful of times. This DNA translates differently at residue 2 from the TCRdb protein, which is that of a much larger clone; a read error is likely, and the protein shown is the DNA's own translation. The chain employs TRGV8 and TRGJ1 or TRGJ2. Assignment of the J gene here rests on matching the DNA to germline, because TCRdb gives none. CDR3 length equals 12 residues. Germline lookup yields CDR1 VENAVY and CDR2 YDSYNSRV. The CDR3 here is CTTWDRPWKKLF. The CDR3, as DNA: TGTACCACCTGGGATAGGCCGTGGAAGAAACTCTTT.

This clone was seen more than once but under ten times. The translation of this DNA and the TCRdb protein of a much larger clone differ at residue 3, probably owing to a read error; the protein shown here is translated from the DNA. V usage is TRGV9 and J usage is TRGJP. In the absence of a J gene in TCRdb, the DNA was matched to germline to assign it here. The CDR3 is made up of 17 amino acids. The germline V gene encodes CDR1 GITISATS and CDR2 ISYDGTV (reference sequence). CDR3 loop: CAMWEERLELGKKIKVF. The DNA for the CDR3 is TGTGCCATGTGGGAGGAACGTCTGGAGTTGGGCAAAAAAATCAAGGTATTT.

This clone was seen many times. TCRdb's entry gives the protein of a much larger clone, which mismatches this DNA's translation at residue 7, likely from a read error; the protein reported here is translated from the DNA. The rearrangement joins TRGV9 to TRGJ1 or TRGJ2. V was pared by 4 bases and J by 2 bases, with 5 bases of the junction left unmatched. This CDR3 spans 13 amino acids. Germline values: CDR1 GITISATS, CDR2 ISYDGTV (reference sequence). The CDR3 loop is CALWDSDYYKKLF. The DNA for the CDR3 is TGTGCCTTGTGGGACTCGGATTATTATAAGAAACTCTTT.

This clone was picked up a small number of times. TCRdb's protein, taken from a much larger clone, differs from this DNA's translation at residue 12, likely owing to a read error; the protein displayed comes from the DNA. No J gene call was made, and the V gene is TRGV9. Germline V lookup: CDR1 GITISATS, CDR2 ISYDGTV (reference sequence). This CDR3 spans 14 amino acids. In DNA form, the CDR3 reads TGTGCCTTGTGGGAGCCGGAGGATTATTATAAGGAACTCTTT. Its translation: CALWEPEDYYKELF.

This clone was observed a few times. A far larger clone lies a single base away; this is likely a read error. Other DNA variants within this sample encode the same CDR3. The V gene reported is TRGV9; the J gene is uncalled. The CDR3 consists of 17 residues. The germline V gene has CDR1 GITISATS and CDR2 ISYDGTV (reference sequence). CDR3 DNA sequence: TGTGCCTTGTGGGAGGATGGTTTGGAGTTGGGCAAAAAAATCAAGGTATTC. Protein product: CALWEDGLELGKKIKVF.

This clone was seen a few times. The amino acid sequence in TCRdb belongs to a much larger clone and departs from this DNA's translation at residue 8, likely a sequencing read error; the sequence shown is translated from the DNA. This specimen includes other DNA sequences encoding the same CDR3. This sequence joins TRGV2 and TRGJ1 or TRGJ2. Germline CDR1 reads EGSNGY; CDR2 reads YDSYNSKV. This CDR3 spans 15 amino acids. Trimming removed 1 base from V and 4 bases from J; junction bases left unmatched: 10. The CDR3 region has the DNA TGTGCCACCTGGGACGGCCCTCCCCCATATTATAAGAAACTCTTT. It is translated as CATWDGPPPYYKKLF.

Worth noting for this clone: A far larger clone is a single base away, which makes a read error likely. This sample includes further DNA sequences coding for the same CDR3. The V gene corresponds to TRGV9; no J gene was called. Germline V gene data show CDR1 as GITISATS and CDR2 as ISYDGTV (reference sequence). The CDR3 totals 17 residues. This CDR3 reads CALWEVSGELGKKIKVF. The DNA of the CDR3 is TGTGCCTTGTGGGAGGTTTCTGGAGAGTTGGGCAAAAAAATTAAGGTATTT.

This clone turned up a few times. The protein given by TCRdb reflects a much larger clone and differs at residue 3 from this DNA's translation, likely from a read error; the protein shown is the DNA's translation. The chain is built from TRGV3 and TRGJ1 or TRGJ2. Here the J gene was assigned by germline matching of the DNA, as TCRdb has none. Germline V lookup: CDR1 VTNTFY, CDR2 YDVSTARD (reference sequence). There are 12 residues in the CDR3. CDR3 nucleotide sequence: TGTGCCATCTGGGACAGGCTCAATAAGAAACTCTTT. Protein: CAIWDRLNKKLF.

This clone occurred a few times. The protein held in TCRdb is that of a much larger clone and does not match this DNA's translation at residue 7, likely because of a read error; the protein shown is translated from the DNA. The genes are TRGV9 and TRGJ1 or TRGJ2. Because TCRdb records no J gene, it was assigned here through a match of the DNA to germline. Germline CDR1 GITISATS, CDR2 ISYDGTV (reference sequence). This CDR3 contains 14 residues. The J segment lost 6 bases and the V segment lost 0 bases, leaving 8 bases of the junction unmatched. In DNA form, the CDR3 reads TGTGCCTTGTGGGAGGTGATCCTTGGTTATAAGAAACTCTTT. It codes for CALWEVILGYKKLF.